The 14 T cell receptor beta chains below come from one sample, sequenced in a study of blood T cell repertoires in COVID-19. Libraries were prepared by immunoSEQ multiplex PCR; TCRdb keeps only in-frame clonotypes and omits some of them. The sample consists of roughly 250,000 clones, approximately 90% of them appearing once. The sequenced sample was peripheral blood. All receptors come from a man younger than 45 with acute or convalescent COVID-19.

This chain connects TRBV19 to TRBJ2-7, with 7 positions matching TRBD1. V trimming: 6 bases; J trimming: 0 bases; junction bases outside the gene matches: 5. The CDR3 is 14 amino acids. Germline V gene sequence: CDR1 LNHDA, CDR2 SQIVND (reference sequence). CDR3 residues: CASSRDRRSYEQYF. The CDR3 coding sequence is TGTGCCAGTAGCAGGGACAGACGCTCCTACGAGCAGTACTTC.

The J gene is TRBJ2-3, the V gene TRBV6-6, with TRBD1 matching 8 bases. This CDR3 is 16 amino acids long. V lost 5 bases to trimming and J lost 2 bases; unmatched junction nucleotides: 9. Germline V gene sequence: CDR1 MNHNY, CDR2 SVGAGI (reference sequence). The chain's CDR3 is CASSKSRTGITDTQYF. The CDR3 DNA is TGTGCCAGCAGTAAATCAAGGACAGGGATCACAGATACGCAGTATTTT.

V is TRBV18 and J is TRBJ1-5; TRBD1 aligns across 7 bases. The CDR3 is 15 amino acids. The germline V gene encodes CDR1 KGHSH and CDR2 LQKENI. The junction had 0 bases not matched to a gene; V was cut back by 1 base and J by 0 bases. The CDR3 loop reads CASSPRTGSNQPQHF. In DNA, the CDR3 is TGTGCCAGCTCACCACGGACAGGTAGCAATCAGCCCCAGCATTTT.

There are a few counts of this clone. The chain is built from TRBV7-6 and TRBJ1-3, with D unclear. This CDR3 contains 17 residues. Germline V gives CDR1 SGHVS, CDR2 FNYEAQ. Trimming stripped 5 bases from V and 1 base from J, with 18 bases between. In DNA, the CDR3 is TGTGCCAGCAGCCAAAGGTACAGACAAGCATCTGGAAACACCATATATTTT. Amino acids: CASSQRYRQASGNTIYF.

The V gene is TRBV6-2 or TRBV6-3, the J gene TRBJ2-7; a possible D gene is TRBD1 (6 bases). The V end lost 6 bases, the J end lost 0 bases, and 18 bases lay between the germline ends. In germline, CDR1 is MNHEY, CDR2 SVGEGT. The CDR3 has 16 amino acids. The CDR3 sequence: CASSPQGGRGSYEQYF. CDR3 coding DNA: TGTGCCAGCAGCCCTCAAGGTGGCAGGGGCTCCTACGAGCAGTACTTC.

The rearrangement links TRBV11-3 to TRBJ2-1; tentatively, D is TRBD2 (8 bases). Per germline, CDR1 SGHNT and CDR2 YENEEA. CDR3 length equals 16 residues. V dropped 4 bases and J dropped 4 bases, with 17 bases sitting between them. CDR3 coding DNA: TGTGCCAGCAGCTCAGGGGGGAAGCGGGGGTACAATGAGCAGTTCTTC. Translated, it gives CASSSGGKRGYNEQFF.

CDR3 sequence reads: CASSYRETEAFF. CDR3 bases: TGTGCCAGCAGTTACAGGGAAACTGAAGCTTTCTTT. The chain has TRBV3-1 (or the pseudogene TRBV3-2) and TRBJ1-1, with TRBD1 as a possible D gene (6 bases). Germline V lookup: CDR1 LGHDT, CDR2 YNNKEL (reference sequence). V was trimmed by 6 bases and J by 5 bases, leaving 10 bases between them. This CDR3 is built from 12 residues.

This chain joins TRBV4-2 and TRBJ1-2; the match to TRBD1 covers 10 bases. The CDR3 is 16 amino acids. The V segment lost 5 bases and the J segment 6 bases; nucleotides outside the gene matches: 12. Germline V gives CDR1 LGHNA, CDR2 YNFKEQ. In nucleotides, the CDR3 is TGTGCCAGCAGCGGACAACCGGGACAGGGGATCCATGGCTACACCTTC. Protein sequence: CASSGQPGQGIHGYTF.

This chain connects TRBV28 to TRBJ1-3, with TRBD1 as a possible D gene (6 bases). V was cut by 6 bases and J by 0 bases, with 9 bases left in between. The CDR3 runs 14 residues. CDR1 and CDR2 (germline): MDHEN, SYDVKM. The CDR3 sequence is CASRGTYSGNTIYF. DNA for the CDR3: TGTGCCAGCAGGGGGACATACTCTGGAAACACCATATATTTT.

A remark on this clone: At one of its ends the junction is not consistent with the germline gene, which may arise from a read error. The chain recombines TRBV28 with TRBJ1-2, with TRBD1 matching 7 bases. Germline V lookup: CDR1 MDHEN, CDR2 SYDVKM. CDR3 length: 15 residues. As DNA, the CDR3 is TGCGCCACCCAAAGTGATCCTACAGGGGTTCGAGGCTACACCTTC. Translated: CATQSDPTGVRGYTF.

This clone has a handful of counts. The chain couples TRBV5-6 to TRBJ1-6; TRBD1 might be the D (5 bases). The V end was cut by 4 bases, the J end by 6 bases, with 14 bases between. The CDR3 runs to 15 residues. Germline CDR1 reads SGHDT; CDR2 reads YYEEEE. The CDR3 here is CASSRGSGVNSPLHF. The DNA for the CDR3 is TGTGCCAGCAGCCGTGGGTCGGGGGTTAATTCACCCCTCCACTTT.

The chain joins TRBV10-3 to TRBJ1-5, with 8 nucleotides matching TRBD1. The CDR3 has 15 residues. From germline, CDR1 is ENHRY and CDR2 SYGVKD. The J segment lost 2 bases and the V segment lost 2 bases, leaving 2 bases of the junction unmatched. The CDR3: CAISEGQGGNQPQHF. The CDR3 DNA follows: TGTGCCATCAGTGAGGGACAGGGAGGCAATCAGCCCCAGCATTTT.

The J gene is TRBJ1-2, the V gene TRBV6-5; 8 bases are shared with TRBD1. The CDR3 runs 14 residues. Germline trimming cut 6 bases from V and 7 bases from J; bases unmatched to any gene: 10. Looked up from germline, CDR1 is MNHEY and CDR2 is SVGAGI. In nucleotides, the CDR3 is TGTGCCAGCAGGCCTCTTGGACAGGGAAGTGGCTACACCTTC. It codes for CASRPLGQGSGYTF.

This chain uses TRBV5-6 with TRBJ2-7, with D possibly TRBD1 on 6 matching bases. This CDR3 has 13 amino acids. V was pared by 3 bases and J by 6 bases, with 13 bases between. The germline gives CDR1 SGHDT, CDR2 YYEEEE. CDR3 sequence (DNA): TGTGCCAGCAGCTGGGGGCGGGCTGGCGAGCAGTACTTC. Its protein is CASSWGRAGEQYF.